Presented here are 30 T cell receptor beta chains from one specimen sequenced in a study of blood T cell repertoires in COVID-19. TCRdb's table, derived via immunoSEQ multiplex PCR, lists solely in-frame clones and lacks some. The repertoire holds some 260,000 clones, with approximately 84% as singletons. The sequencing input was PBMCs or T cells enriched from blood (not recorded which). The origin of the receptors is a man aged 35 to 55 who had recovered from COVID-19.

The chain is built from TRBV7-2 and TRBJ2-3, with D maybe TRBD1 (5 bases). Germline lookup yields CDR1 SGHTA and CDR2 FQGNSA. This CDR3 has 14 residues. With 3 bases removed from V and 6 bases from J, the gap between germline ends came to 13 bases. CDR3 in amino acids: CASSLTDMPDTQYF. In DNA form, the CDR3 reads TGTGCCAGCAGCTTGACGGACATGCCGGATACGCAGTATTTT.

The CDR3 region has the DNA TGTGCCAGCGGTGTCGGTCGCTCCTACGAGCAGTACTTC. Amino acids: CASGVGRSYEQYF. The rearrangement joins TRBV2 to TRBJ2-7, with D unclear. Trimming pared 8 bases from V and 0 bases from J, leaving 11 bases between. Germline assignment: CDR1 SNHLY and CDR2 FYNNEI. The CDR3 has 13 residues.

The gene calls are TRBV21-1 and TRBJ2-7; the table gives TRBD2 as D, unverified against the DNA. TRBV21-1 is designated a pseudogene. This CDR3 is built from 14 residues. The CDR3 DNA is TGTGCCAGCAGCATACCTAGCGGAACTTACGAGCAGTACTTC. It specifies CASSIPSGTYEQYF.

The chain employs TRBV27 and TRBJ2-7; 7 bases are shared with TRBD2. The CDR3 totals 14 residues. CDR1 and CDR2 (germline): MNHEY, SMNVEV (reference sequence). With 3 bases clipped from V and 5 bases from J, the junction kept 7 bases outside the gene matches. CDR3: CASSFGGSIHEQYF. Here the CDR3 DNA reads TGTGCCAGCAGTTTCGGCGGGAGTATCCACGAGCAGTACTTC.

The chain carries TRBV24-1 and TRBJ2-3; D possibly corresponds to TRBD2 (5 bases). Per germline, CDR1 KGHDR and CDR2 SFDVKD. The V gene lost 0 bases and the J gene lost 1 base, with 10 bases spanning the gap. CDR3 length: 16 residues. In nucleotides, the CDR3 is TGTGCCACCAGTGATTTGATTGCGGGCGGCACAGATACGCAGTATTTT. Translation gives CATSDLIAGGTDTQYF.

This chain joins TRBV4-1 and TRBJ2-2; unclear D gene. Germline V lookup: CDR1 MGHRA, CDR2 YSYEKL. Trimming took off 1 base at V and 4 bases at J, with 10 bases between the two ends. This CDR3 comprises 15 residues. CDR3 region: CASSQGLYPTGELFF. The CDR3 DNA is TGCGCCAGCAGCCAAGGACTCTACCCCACCGGGGAGCTGTTTTTT.

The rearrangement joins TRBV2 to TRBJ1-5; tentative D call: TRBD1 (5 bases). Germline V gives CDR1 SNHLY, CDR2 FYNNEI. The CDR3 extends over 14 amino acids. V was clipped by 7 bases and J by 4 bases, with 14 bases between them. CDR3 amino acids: CASTWGDPNQPQHF. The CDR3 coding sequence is TGTGCCAGCACCTGGGGGGATCCTAATCAGCCCCAGCATTTT.

CDR3 sequence: CASTHTRGRGGYTF. DNA for the CDR3: TGTGCCAGTACCCATACGAGGGGGCGAGGTGGCTACACCTTC. J is TRBJ1-2 and V is TRBV19; 7 bases align to TRBD1. The CDR3 contains 14 residues. Germline V gene lookup returns CDR1 LNHDA and CDR2 SQIVND (reference sequence). Unmatched junction bases numbered 12, after V lost 7 bases and J lost 7 bases.

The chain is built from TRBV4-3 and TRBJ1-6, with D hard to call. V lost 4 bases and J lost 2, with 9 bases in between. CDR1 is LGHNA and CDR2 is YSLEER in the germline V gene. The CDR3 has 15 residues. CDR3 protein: CASSLDGAYNSPLHF. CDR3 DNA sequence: TGCGCCAGCAGCCTAGACGGGGCCTATAATTCACCCCTCCACTTT.

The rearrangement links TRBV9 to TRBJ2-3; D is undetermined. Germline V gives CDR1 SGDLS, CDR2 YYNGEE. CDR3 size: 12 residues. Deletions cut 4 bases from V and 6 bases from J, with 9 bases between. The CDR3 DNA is TGTGCCAGCAGCCCACAGTGGGATACGCAGTATTTT. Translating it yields CASSPQWDTQYF.

Here the CDR3 DNA reads TGTGCCAGCAGCCTCGAAACCGGGGGGCGTGCAGATACGCAGTATTTT. Translated: CASSLETGGRADTQYF. J is TRBJ2-3 and V is TRBV7-3, with D possibly matching TRBD2 (7 bases). The CDR3 is made up of 16 amino acids. CDR1 and CDR2 (germline): SGHTA, FQGTGA. Trimming cost V 5 bases and J 4 bases, with 19 bases left between them.

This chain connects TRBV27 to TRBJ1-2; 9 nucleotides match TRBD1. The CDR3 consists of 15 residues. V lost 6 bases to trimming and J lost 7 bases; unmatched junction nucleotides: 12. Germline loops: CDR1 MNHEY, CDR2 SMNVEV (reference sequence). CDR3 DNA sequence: TGTGCCAGCAGCCCCTTTTCGGGACAGGGCGGTGGCTACACCTTC. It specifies CASSPFSGQGGGYTF.

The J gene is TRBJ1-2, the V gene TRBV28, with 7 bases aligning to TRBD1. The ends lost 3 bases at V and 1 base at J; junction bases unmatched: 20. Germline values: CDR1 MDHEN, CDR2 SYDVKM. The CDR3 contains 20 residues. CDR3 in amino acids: CASSLFPRSKEQGFNYGYTF. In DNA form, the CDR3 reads TGTGCCAGCAGTTTGTTCCCCAGGTCTAAAGAACAGGGGTTTAACTATGGCTACACCTTC.

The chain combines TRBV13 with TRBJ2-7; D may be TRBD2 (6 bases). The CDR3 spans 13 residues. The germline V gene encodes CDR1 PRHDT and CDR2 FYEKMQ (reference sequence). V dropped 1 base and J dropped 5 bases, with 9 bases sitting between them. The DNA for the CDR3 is TGTGCCAGCAGCTTAGAAGGGAGGCACGAGCAGTACTTC. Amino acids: CASSLEGRHEQYF.

CDR3 residues: CAWRARITGEQYF. CDR3 DNA: TGTGCCTGGAGAGCCCGAATCACGGGCGAGCAGTACTTC. The chain employs TRBV30 and TRBJ2-7; D gene ambiguous. The CDR3 sequence is 13 residues long. V was clipped by 3 bases and J by 6 bases, with 15 bases between them. CDR1 is GTSNPN and CDR2 is SVGIG in the germline V gene (reference sequence).

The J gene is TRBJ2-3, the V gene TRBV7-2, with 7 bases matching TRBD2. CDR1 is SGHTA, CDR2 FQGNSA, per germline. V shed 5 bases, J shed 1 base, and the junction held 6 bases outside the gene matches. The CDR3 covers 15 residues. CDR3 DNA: TGTGCCAGCAGCAGACGTAGCGGGCGCACAGATACGCAGTATTTT. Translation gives CASSRRSGRTDTQYF.

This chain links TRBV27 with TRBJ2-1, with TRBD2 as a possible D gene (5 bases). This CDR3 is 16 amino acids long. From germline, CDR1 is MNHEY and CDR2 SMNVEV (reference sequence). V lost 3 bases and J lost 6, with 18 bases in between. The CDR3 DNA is TGTGCCAGCAGTTTGACCAACGGACTGATGGTCAATGAGCAGTTCTTC. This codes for CASSLTNGLMVNEQFF.

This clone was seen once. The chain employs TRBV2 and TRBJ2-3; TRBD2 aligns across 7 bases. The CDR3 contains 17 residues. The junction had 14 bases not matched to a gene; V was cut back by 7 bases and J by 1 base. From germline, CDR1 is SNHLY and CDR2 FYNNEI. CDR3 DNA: TGTGCCAGCAATGATCAGAAAGCGGGACGGGGCACAGATACGCAGTATTTT. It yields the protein CASNDQKAGRGTDTQYF.

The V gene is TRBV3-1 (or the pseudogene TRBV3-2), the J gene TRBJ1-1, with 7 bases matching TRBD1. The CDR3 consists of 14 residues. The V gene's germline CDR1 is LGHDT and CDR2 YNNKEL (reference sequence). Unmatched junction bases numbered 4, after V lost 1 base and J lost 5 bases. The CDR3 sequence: CASSQGQGRTEAFF. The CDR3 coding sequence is TGTGCCAGCAGCCAAGGACAGGGTCGGACTGAAGCTTTCTTT.

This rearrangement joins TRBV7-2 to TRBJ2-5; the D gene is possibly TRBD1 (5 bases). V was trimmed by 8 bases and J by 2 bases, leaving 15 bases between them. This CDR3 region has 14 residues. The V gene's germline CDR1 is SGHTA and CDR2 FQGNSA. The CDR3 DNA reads TGTGCCAGCCGGCAGGGTTTTCGGCAAGAGACCCAGTACTTC. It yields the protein CASRQGFRQETQYF.

CDR3 protein: CASSHWTGKKAYEQYF. CDR3 DNA: TGTGCCAGCAGTCATTGGACAGGGAAAAAAGCCTACGAGCAGTACTTC. V gene TRBV5-6 combines with J gene TRBJ2-7; 8 bases agree with TRBD1. CDR1 is SGHDT and CDR2 is YYEEEE in the germline V gene. The CDR3 extends over 16 amino acids. V gave up 5 bases and J gave up 2 bases; unmatched junction bases: 12.

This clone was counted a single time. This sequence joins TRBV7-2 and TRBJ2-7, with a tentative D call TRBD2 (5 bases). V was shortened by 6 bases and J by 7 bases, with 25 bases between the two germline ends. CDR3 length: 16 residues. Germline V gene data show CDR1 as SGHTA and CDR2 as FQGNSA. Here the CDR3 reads CASRSRSLSRPGEQYF. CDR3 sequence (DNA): TGTGCCAGCAGGAGCCGGTCCCTCTCGAGGCCGGGGGAGCAGTACTTC.

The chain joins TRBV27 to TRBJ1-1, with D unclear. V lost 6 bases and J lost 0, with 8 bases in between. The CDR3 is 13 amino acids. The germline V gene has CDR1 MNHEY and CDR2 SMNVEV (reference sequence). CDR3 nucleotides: TGTGCCAGCAGGGGTGAGGTGAACACTGAAGCTTTCTTT. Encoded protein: CASRGEVNTEAFF.

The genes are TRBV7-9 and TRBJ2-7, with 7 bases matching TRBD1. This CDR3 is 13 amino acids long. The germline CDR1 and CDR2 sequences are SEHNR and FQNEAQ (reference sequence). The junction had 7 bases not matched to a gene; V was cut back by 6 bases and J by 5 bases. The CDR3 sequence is CASSSTGSHEQYF. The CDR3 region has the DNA TGTGCCAGCAGTTCGACAGGGAGCCACGAGCAGTACTTC.

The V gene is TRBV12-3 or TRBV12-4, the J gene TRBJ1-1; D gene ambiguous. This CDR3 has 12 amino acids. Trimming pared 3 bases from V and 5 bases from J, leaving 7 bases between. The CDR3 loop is CASSLTGTEAFF. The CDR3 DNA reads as TGTGCCAGCAGTTTGACGGGGACTGAAGCTTTCTTT.

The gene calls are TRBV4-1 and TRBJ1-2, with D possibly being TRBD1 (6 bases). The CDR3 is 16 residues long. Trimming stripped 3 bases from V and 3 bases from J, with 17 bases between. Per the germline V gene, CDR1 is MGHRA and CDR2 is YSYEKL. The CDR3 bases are TGCGCCAGCAGCCACCGTCTACAGGGTTTAGACTATGGCTACACCTTC. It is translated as CASSHRLQGLDYGYTF.

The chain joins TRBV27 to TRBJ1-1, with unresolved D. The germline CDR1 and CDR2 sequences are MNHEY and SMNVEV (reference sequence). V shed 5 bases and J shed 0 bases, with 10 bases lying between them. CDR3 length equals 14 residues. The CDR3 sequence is CASSRGLMNTEAFF. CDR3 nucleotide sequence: TGTGCCAGCAGTAGAGGCCTAATGAACACTGAAGCTTTCTTT.

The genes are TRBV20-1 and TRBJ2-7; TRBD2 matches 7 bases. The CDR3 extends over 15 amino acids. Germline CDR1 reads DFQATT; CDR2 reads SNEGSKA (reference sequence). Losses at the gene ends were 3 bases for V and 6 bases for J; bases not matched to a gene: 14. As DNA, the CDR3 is TGCAGTGCTAGTCACGCGGGAGACCGATCCCGCGAGCAGTACTTC. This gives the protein CSASHAGDRSREQYF.

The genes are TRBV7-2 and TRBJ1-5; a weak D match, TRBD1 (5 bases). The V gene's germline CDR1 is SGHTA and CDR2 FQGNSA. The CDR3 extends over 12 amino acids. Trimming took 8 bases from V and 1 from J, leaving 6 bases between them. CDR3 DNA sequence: TGTGCCAGCGGGGGGAGCAATCAGCCCCAGCATTTT. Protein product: CASGGSNQPQHF.

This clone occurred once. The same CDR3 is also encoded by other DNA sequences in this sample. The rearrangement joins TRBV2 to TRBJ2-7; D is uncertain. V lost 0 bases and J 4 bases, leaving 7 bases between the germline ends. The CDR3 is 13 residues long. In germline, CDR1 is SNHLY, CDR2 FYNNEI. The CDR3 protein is CASSEARGYEQYF. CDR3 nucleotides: TGTGCCAGCAGTGAAGCGCGAGGATACGAGCAGTACTTC.